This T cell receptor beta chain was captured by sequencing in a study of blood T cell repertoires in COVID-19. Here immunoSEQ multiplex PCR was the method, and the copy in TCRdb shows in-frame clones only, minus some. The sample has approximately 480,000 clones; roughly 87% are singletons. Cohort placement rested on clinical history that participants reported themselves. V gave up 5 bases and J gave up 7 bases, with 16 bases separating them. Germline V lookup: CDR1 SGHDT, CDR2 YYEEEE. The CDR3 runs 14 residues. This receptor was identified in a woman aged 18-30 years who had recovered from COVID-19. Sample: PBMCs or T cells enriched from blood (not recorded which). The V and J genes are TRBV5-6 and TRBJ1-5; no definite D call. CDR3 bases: TGTGCCAGCAGTCTAGCCTCAACGGAACAGCCCCAGCATTTT. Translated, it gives CASSLASTEQPQHF.